This T cell receptor beta chain was recorded in a study of blood T cells in healthy people across ages. A second about 7 to 12 cycle PCR used barcoded and J-beta primers. TCRdb re-called the 5' RACE reads with MiXCR, one entry per CDR3 protein. Counted here are hundreds of thousands of distinct CDR3 sequences, over 45% occurring once; the ten biggest clones make up around 32%. The CDR3 length is 13 residues. In germline, CDR1 is SQVTM, CDR2 ANQGSEA. The V and J genes are TRBV29-1 and TRBJ2-5; 13 bases match TRBD2. The tail of the sequence fits TRBJ2-7 better, so the J call may be wrong. The source material was blood. This clonotype was obtained from a woman aged 60 to 75 in good health. This chain's CDR3 is CSSQLAGGAEQYF. The DNA for the CDR3 is TGCAGCAGCCAACTAGCGGGAGGGGCCGAGCAGTACTTC.